This entry lists 13 T cell receptor beta chains sequenced from one sample in a study of blood T cell repertoires in COVID-19. Some clones are missing from TCRdb's copy, which holds only in-frame ones; the method was immunoSEQ multiplex PCR. The table records around 100,000 clones, 65% to 80% of them present only once. Sequenced: peripheral blood. The receptors were sampled from a man between 65 and 85 years old with active or convalescent COVID-19.

This chain links TRBV5-1 with TRBJ1-4; perhaps TRBD1 as D (6 bases). Trimming shortened V by 4 bases and J by 1 base, and 11 bases separated the two germline ends. This CDR3 comprises 15 residues. CDR1 is SGHRS, CDR2 YFSETQ, per germline. The CDR3: CASSRGHQTNEKLFF. CDR3 nucleotide sequence: TGCGCCAGCAGCAGGGGACACCAAACTAATGAAAAACTGTTTTTT.

V usage is TRBV19 and J usage is TRBJ1-5; 7 bases match TRBD1. The CDR3 runs to 16 residues. Looked up from germline, CDR1 is LNHDA and CDR2 is SQIVND (reference sequence). The ends lost 3 bases at V and 3 bases at J; junction bases unmatched: 8. This chain's CDR3 is CASSINQGDINQPQHF. CDR3 DNA: TGTGCCAGTAGTATTAATCAGGGGGACATCAATCAGCCCCAGCATTTT.

The V call is TRBV5-1, the J call TRBJ1-5; D is perhaps TRBD1 (6 bases). V shed 0 bases and J shed 3 bases, with 10 bases lying between them. From germline, CDR1 is SGHRS and CDR2 YFSETQ. CDR3 length equals 15 residues. The CDR3 nucleotides read TGCGCCAGCAGCTTGGAAGGACAGCACAATCAGCCCCAGCATTTT. Translated: CASSLEGQHNQPQHF.

This chain uses TRBV14 with TRBJ2-1, with 7 bases that match TRBD2. The germline CDR1 and CDR2 sequences are SGHDN and FVKESK. CDR3 length equals 14 residues. V gave up 3 bases and J gave up 9 bases; unmatched junction bases: 8. The CDR3 loop is CASSHPRSGIEQFF. CDR3 bases: TGTGCCAGCAGCCACCCCCGGAGCGGGATTGAGCAGTTCTTC.

This clone was observed a few times. The chain joins TRBV7-9 to TRBJ1-2; 7 bases agree with TRBD1. The V segment lost 6 bases and the J segment 0 bases; nucleotides outside the gene matches: 10. CDR1 is SEHNR, CDR2 FQNEAQ, per germline (reference sequence). The CDR3 is 16 residues long. The DNA for the CDR3 is TGTGCCAGCAGTTCACTCGGACAGGCGTCTAACTATGGCTACACCTTC. Translating it yields CASSSLGQASNYGYTF.

The chain combines TRBV4-2 with TRBJ2-6, with TRBD2 matching 7 bases. CDR1 LGHNA and CDR2 YNFKEQ come from the germline V gene. V lost 1 base, J lost 0 bases, and 9 bases stayed unmatched. The CDR3 totals 19 residues. As DNA, the CDR3 is TGTGCCAGCAGCCAAGGGAAGGCGGGGGTATTCTCTGGGGCCAACGTCCTGACTTTC. It specifies CASSQGKAGVFSGANVLTF.

This clone was recorded a few times. Different DNA sequences within this sample yield the same CDR3. This chain uses TRBV9 with TRBJ2-2; D possibly corresponds to TRBD1 (5 bases). Germline CDR1 and CDR2: SGDLS and YYNGEE. The length of the CDR3 is 15 residues. V was shortened by 0 bases and J by 1 base, with 7 bases between the two germline ends. CDR3: CASSVGGQNTGELFF. The CDR3 region has the DNA TGTGCCAGCAGCGTAGGAGGACAGAACACCGGGGAGCTGTTTTTT.

J is TRBJ2-7 and V is TRBV3-1 (or the pseudogene TRBV3-2); the D is unclear. V dropped 2 bases and J dropped 6 bases, with 17 bases sitting between them. The germline V gene has CDR1 LGHDT and CDR2 YNNKEL (reference sequence). The CDR3 spans 15 residues. The CDR3 is CASSQPDSGLLEQYF. The CDR3 bases are TGTGCCAGCAGCCAACCAGACTCCGGCCTACTCGAGCAGTACTTC.

This sequence joins TRBV6-6 and TRBJ1-6, with D maybe TRBD1 (6 bases). Germline CDR1 is MNHNY and CDR2 is SVGAGI (reference sequence). The CDR3 is 16 residues long. Trimming removed 2 bases at V and 9 bases at J, with 17 bases between. Written as DNA, the CDR3 is TGTGCCAGCAGTTACCCACAGGGATCAGCAGGTTCACCCCTCCACTTT. Translating gives CASSYPQGSAGSPLHF.

The V and J genes are TRBV3-1 (or the pseudogene TRBV3-2) and TRBJ2-3; a weak D match, TRBD2 (6 bases). Trimming pared 4 bases from V and 4 bases from J, leaving 9 bases between. Germline CDR1 LGHDT, CDR2 YNNKEL (reference sequence). This CDR3 comprises 13 residues. CDR3 loop: CASSLGTPDTQYF. The CDR3 DNA is TGTGCCAGCAGCCTCGGGACTCCAGATACGCAGTATTTT.

The chain is built from TRBV28 and TRBJ1-5; 7 positions agree with TRBD1. Trimming at V came to 2 bases and at J to 6 bases, leaving 1 base not matched to a gene. Germline-derived CDR1 and CDR2 are MDHEN and SYDVKM. This CDR3 spans 13 amino acids. CDR3 bases: TGTGCCAGCAGTTTAAGGGGGCGTCAGCCCCAGCATTTT. It encodes CASSLRGRQPQHF.

The rearrangement links TRBV27 to TRBJ1-1; D is unresolved. Trimming removed 0 bases at V and 4 bases at J, with 6 bases between. The CDR3 has 13 amino acids. Per the germline V gene, CDR1 is MNHEY and CDR2 is SMNVEV (reference sequence). The CDR3 DNA follows: TGTGCCAGCAGTTTATCCCGGTCCACTGAAGCTTTCTTT. Its protein product is CASSLSRSTEAFF.

The chain combines TRBV7-8 with TRBJ1-5; 9 bases are shared with TRBD1. There are 16 residues in the CDR3. The germline V gene has CDR1 SGHVS and CDR2 FQNEAQ. After removal of 5 bases from V and 3 bases from J, the junction contained 8 bases not matched to a gene. CDR3 DNA sequence: TGTGCCAGCAGCATTAGACAGGGGGGTTCCAATCAGCCCCAGCATTTT. It is translated as CASSIRQGGSNQPQHF.